Sequencing of this T cell receptor beta chain was carried out in a study of blood T cell repertoires in COVID-19. As for the study in general: The analysed material was cDNA or gDNA that came from T cells, B-cell-depleted T cells, or PBMCs.

This clone was picked up a small number of times. Original analysis: Counts of nucleated cells, estimated from reference gene primer amplification, were obtained. The method was immunoSEQ multiplex PCR; TCRdb's version includes in-frame clones alone and lacks a portion of them. The DNA was the basis for D and trimming; V, J and clone size are from that table. This table has about 35,000 clones, approximately 83% appearing once. Trimming removed 0 bases at V and 1 base at J, with 9 bases between. The CDR3 covers 15 residues. Germline assignment: CDR1 MNHEY and CDR2 SVGAGI. Material for sequencing was peripheral blood. V usage is TRBV6-5 and J usage is TRBJ1-1; tentatively, D is TRBD1 (5 bases). The receptor's source is a man between 45 and 60 years old with acute or convalescent COVID-19. This CDR3 reads CASSYSSGGNTEAFF. The CDR3 bases are TGTGCCAGCAGTTACTCCTCCGGGGGGAACACTGAAGCTTTCTTT.